These 30 T cell receptor beta chains originate from one sample sequenced in a study of blood T cell repertoires in COVID-19. Assay: immunoSEQ multiplex PCR; the TCRdb copy retains only in-frame clones and omits some. Of nearly 80,000 clones listed, 84% are singletons. The sequenced sample consisted of peripheral blood. Receptors were obtained from a man aged 50 or older with acute or convalescent COVID-19.

This chain connects TRBV7-2 to TRBJ2-3; 9 bases align to TRBD2. Germline V gene lookup returns CDR1 SGHTA and CDR2 FQGNSA. Losses at the gene ends were 5 bases for V and 7 bases for J; bases not matched to a gene: 19. This CDR3 spans 18 amino acids. CDR3 protein: CASSPAGGLAGTANTQYF. The CDR3 DNA follows: TGTGCCAGCAGCCCGGCGGGTGGTCTAGCGGGGACCGCCAATACGCAGTATTTT.

The genes are TRBV27 and TRBJ2-1, with TRBD2 identical over 7 bases. Germline CDR1 is MNHEY and CDR2 is SMNVEV (reference sequence). V dropped 5 bases and J dropped 10; count of bases not matched to a gene: 11. The CDR3 has 14 amino acids. The CDR3 region has the DNA TGTGCCAGCAGTCCCTCAGGATTCGGGAGGGAGCAGTTCTTC. It encodes CASSPSGFGREQFF.

The J gene is TRBJ2-7, the V gene TRBV5-6; D gene uncertain. The CDR3 sequence is 14 residues long. CDR1 and CDR2 from the germline V gene are SGHDT and YYEEEE. Trimming left V 1 base short and J 0 bases short, with 8 bases between. This CDR3 is CASSLQSFSYEQYF. DNA for the CDR3: TGTGCCAGCAGCTTGCAAAGCTTCTCCTACGAGCAGTACTTC.

This clone came up once. The J gene is TRBJ1-6, the V gene TRBV7-3; 8 nucleotides align to TRBD1. The junction had 3 bases not matched to a gene; V was cut back by 2 bases and J by 6 bases. CDR3 length: 15 amino acids. Germline CDR1 SGHTA, CDR2 FQGTGA. The CDR3, as DNA: TGTGCCAGCAGCTTACAGGGGGCGGGTAATTCACCCCTCCACTTT. Its translation: CASSLQGAGNSPLHF.

This chain joins TRBV6-2 or TRBV6-3 and TRBJ1-1; TRBD1 aligns across 9 bases. V shed 4 bases and J 3 bases; nucleotides not matched to a gene: 9. The CDR3 runs 16 residues. Germline V lookup: CDR1 MNHEY, CDR2 SVGEGT. The CDR3 DNA is TGTGCCAGCAGTTCCCTGGGACAGGGACGGGACACTGAAGCTTTCTTT. It codes for CASSSLGQGRDTEAFF.

The V call is TRBV5-6, the J call TRBJ2-7, with 14 bases lining up with TRBD2. CDR1 is SGHDT, CDR2 YYEEEE, per germline. The CDR3 loop spans 19 amino acids. The V segment lost 0 bases and the J segment 0 bases; nucleotides outside the gene matches: 8. The chain's CDR3 is CASSLALIGTSGSSYEQYF. The DNA for the CDR3 is TGTGCCAGCAGCTTGGCTTTGATCGGGACTAGCGGGAGCTCCTACGAGCAGTACTTC.

V is TRBV11-3 and J is TRBJ2-7; 7 bases are a match to TRBD1. Germline lookup yields CDR1 SGHNT and CDR2 YENEEA. This CDR3 comprises 15 residues. V gave up 6 bases and J gave up 2 bases; unmatched junction bases: 10. CDR3: CASRNSRDSTYEQYF. The CDR3 bases are TGTGCCAGCAGGAACAGCCGGGACAGCACCTACGAGCAGTACTTC.

CDR3 nucleotides: TGTGCCAGTAGCTGGACAGGGTCTTACGAGCAGTACTTC. Translation gives CASSWTGSYEQYF. This chain joins TRBV19 and TRBJ2-7, with 8 bases lining up with TRBD1. CDR1 LNHDA and CDR2 SQIVND come from the germline V gene (reference sequence). This CDR3 is 13 amino acids long. V lost 6 bases and J lost 4; bases outside the gene matches: 5.

The chain uses TRBV2 and TRBJ2-1, with 8 bases that match TRBD2. The CDR3 runs 12 residues. Germline V gene data show CDR1 as SNHLY and CDR2 as FYNNEI. Unmatched junction bases numbered 4, after V lost 7 bases and J lost 8 bases. CDR3 bases: TGTGCCAGCACCCGGGAGGGCTATGAGCAGTTCTTC. Translation gives CASTREGYEQFF.

The chain is built from TRBV7-2 and TRBJ1-1; 7 bases align to TRBD1. CDR3 length equals 14 residues. Germline CDR1 is SGHTA and CDR2 is FQGNSA. V lost 4 bases, J lost 1 base, and 3 bases stayed unmatched. In DNA, the CDR3 is TGTGCCAGCAGCTACCGGGACAGGAACACTGAAGCTTTCTTT. As protein: CASSYRDRNTEAFF.

The chain couples TRBV5-1 to TRBJ2-3, with 9 bases aligning to TRBD1. The V gene's germline CDR1 is SGHRS and CDR2 YFSETQ. The CDR3 has 15 amino acids. The trim removed 4 bases at V and 6 bases at J, leaving 9 bases unmatched. The CDR3 nucleotides read TGCGCCAGCAGCCCCAGGACAGGGGACGGTGATACGCAGTATTTT. Residues: CASSPRTGDGDTQYF.

This chain joins TRBV7-6 and TRBJ2-1; 13 bases fit TRBD2. The J segment lost 6 bases and the V segment lost 2 bases, leaving 7 bases of the junction unmatched. The germline CDR1 and CDR2 sequences are SGHVS and FNYEAQ. CDR3 length equals 17 residues. This CDR3 reads CASSLFPGLAGVNEQFF. The CDR3 coding sequence is TGTGCCAGCAGCTTATTTCCCGGACTAGCGGGAGTCAATGAGCAGTTCTTC.

The chain links TRBV2 to TRBJ1-4, with D unclear. Trimming cost V 7 bases and J 0 bases, with 9 bases left between them. CDR1 SNHLY and CDR2 FYNNEI come from the germline V gene. CDR3 length: 14 amino acids. CDR3 bases: TGTGCCAGCATCTATGGTGCAACTAATGAAAAACTGTTTTTT. This sequence encodes CASIYGATNEKLFF.

This sequence joins TRBV28 and TRBJ2-2, with TRBD2 matching 8 bases. From germline, CDR1 is MDHEN and CDR2 SYDVKM. The V gene end was trimmed by 3 bases and the J gene end by 0 bases; junction bases not matched to a gene: 9. This CDR3 is built from 18 residues. CDR3 in amino acids: CASSFSGSGGPNTGELFF. CDR3 DNA sequence: TGTGCCAGCAGTTTTTCCGGCAGCGGGGGCCCGAACACCGGGGAGCTGTTTTTT. Complete variable domain (other parts from reference TRBV28 and TRBJ2-2): DVKVTQSSRYLVKRTGEKVFLECVQDMDHENMFWYRQDPGLGLRLIYFSYDVKMKEKGDIPEGYSVSREKKERFSLILESASTNQTSMYLCASSFSGSGGPNTGELFFGEGSRLTVL.

This clone turned up a few times. This sequence joins TRBV19 and TRBJ2-6, with a tentative D call TRBD2 (5 bases). The V end was cut by 3 bases, the J end by 4 bases, with 13 bases between. The CDR3 has 16 residues. Germline values: CDR1 LNHDA, CDR2 SQIVND (reference sequence). CDR3 loop: CASSIAPGEGANVLTF. Here the CDR3 DNA reads TGTGCCAGTAGTATCGCCCCCGGGGAAGGGGCCAACGTCCTGACTTTC.

J is TRBJ2-3 and V is TRBV9, with TRBD2 matching over 12 bases. The CDR3 has 16 amino acids. Germline lookup yields CDR1 SGDLS and CDR2 YYNGEE. V shed 3 bases, J shed 3 bases, and the junction held 5 bases outside the gene matches. The CDR3 reads CASSATTSGGTDTQYF. Written as DNA, the CDR3 is TGTGCCAGCAGCGCTACGACTAGCGGGGGAACAGATACGCAGTATTTT.

The rearrangement uses TRBV7-2 and TRBJ2-3, with a weak D call TRBD2 (5 bases). The germline V gene encodes CDR1 SGHTA and CDR2 FQGNSA. This CDR3 is 13 amino acids long. The V end was cut by 5 bases, the J end by 2 bases, with 8 bases between. The CDR3 bases are TGTGCCAGCAGCGACTACCACACAGATACGCAGTATTTT. It codes for CASSDYHTDTQYF.

The CDR3 sequence is CASSLAYRDQPQHF. The DNA of the CDR3 is TGTGCCAGCAGCTTAGCCTACAGGGACCAGCCCCAGCATTTT. This sequence joins TRBV7-3 and TRBJ1-5, with a weak D call TRBD1 (6 bases). Trimming took 2 bases from V and 7 from J, leaving 12 bases between them. CDR1 SGHTA and CDR2 FQGTGA come from the germline V gene. CDR3 length: 14 residues.

This clone is a singleton in its sample. The gene calls are TRBV7-2 and TRBJ1-1; tentative D call: TRBD1 (6 bases). The CDR3 runs to 14 residues. V was trimmed by 5 bases and J by 3 bases, leaving 13 bases between them. The germline CDR1 and CDR2 sequences are SGHTA and FQGNSA. The CDR3 reads CASSIQGGDTEAFF. The CDR3 DNA reads as TGTGCCAGCAGCATACAGGGTGGGGACACTGAAGCTTTCTTT.

CDR3 amino acids: CASSLRLAGDHPTYNEQFF. The CDR3 coding sequence is TGTGCCAGCAGCTTGCGACTAGCGGGGGACCACCCAACCTACAATGAGCAGTTCTTC. V gene TRBV7-2 combines with J gene TRBJ2-1; 12 positions agree with TRBD2. Trimming cost V 3 bases and J 2 bases; bases outside gene matches: 11. Per the germline V gene, CDR1 is SGHTA and CDR2 is FQGNSA. This CDR3 contains 19 residues. Full variable domain (rest looked up from reference TRBV7-2 and TRBJ2-1): GAGVSQSPSNKVTEKGKDVELRCDPISGHTALYWYRQSLGQGLEFLIYFQGNSAPDKSGLPSDRFSAERTGGSVSTLTIQRTQQEDSAVYLCASSLRLAGDHPTYNEQFFGPGTRLTVL.

The J gene is TRBJ2-2, the V gene TRBV7-9, with D unresolved. The CDR3 is made up of 14 amino acids. Germline V gene data show CDR1 as SEHNR and CDR2 as FQNEAQ (reference sequence). Trimming cost V 3 bases and J 2 bases, with 7 bases left between them. The CDR3 is CASSLAVNTGELFF. The CDR3 DNA follows: TGTGCCAGCAGCTTGGCGGTTAACACCGGGGAGCTGTTTTTT. Based on the CDR3 plus reference TRBV7-9 and TRBJ2-2, the full variable domain is DTGVSQNPRHKITKRGQNVTFRCDPISEHNRLYWYRQTLGQGPEFLTYFQNEAQLEKSRLLSDRFSAERPKGSFSTLEIQRTEQGDSAMYLCASSLAVNTGELFFGEGSRLTVL.

As for this clone: Sequence at one end of the junction differs from germline and may be a read error. In DNA, the CDR3 is TGTGCCAGCAGCTTATCTAGCGGGGGGTGGGAGACCCAGTACTTC. It specifies CASSLSSGGWETQYF. The chain carries TRBV27 and TRBJ2-5; 11 bases match TRBD2. CDR1 is MNHEY, CDR2 SMNVEV, per germline (reference sequence). The CDR3 runs to 15 residues.

This chain uses TRBV5-1 with TRBJ1-2; D is undetermined. Germline CDR1 is SGHRS and CDR2 is YFSETQ. There are 13 residues in the CDR3. The ends were cut back, 0 bases at V and 4 bases at J, with 7 bases in the middle. For the CDR3, the DNA is TGCGCCAGCAGCTTGGATCAGGCCTATGGCTACACCTTC. Encoded protein: CASSLDQAYGYTF.

The CDR3 spells CASSPGGDYQPQHF. In nucleotides, the CDR3 is TGTGCCAGCAGCCCGGGGGGGGATTATCAGCCCCAGCATTTT. The chain has TRBV3-1 (or the pseudogene TRBV3-2) and TRBJ1-5, with TRBD1 as a possible D gene (5 bases). The germline gives CDR1 LGHDT, CDR2 YNNKEL (reference sequence). V lost 4 bases to trimming and J lost 5 bases, with 12 bases between them. The CDR3 has 14 amino acids.

The chain employs TRBV2 and TRBJ1-6; TRBD1 matches 7 bases. The CDR3 totals 14 residues. Germline V gene lookup returns CDR1 SNHLY and CDR2 FYNNEI. J lost 12 bases, V lost 2 bases, and 7 bases had no gene match. CDR3 DNA: TGTGCCAGCAGTGAACGGGACAGAATTCGACCCCTCCACTTT. Residues: CASSERDRIRPLHF.

A single count supports this clone. The chain joins TRBV28 to TRBJ1-6; 10 bases match TRBD1. CDR1 is MDHEN, CDR2 SYDVKM, per germline. The CDR3 covers 13 residues. The trim removed 6 bases at V and 8 bases at J, leaving 1 base unmatched. The DNA for the CDR3 is TGTGCCAGCAGGACAGGGGGCTATTCACCCCTCCACTTT. Its protein product is CASRTGGYSPLHF. Full variable domain (missing parts from reference TRBV28 and TRBJ1-6): DVKVTQSSRYLVKRTGEKVFLECVQDMDHENMFWYRQDPGLGLRLIYFSYDVKMKEKGDIPEGYSVSREKKERFSLILESASTNQTSMYLCASRTGGYSPLHFGNGTRLTVT.

The V gene is TRBV12-3 or TRBV12-4, the J gene TRBJ1-2, with D unresolved. There are 13 residues in the CDR3. The ends were cut back, 2 bases at V and 1 base at J, with 5 bases in the middle. The CDR3 coding sequence is TGTGCCAGCAGTTTAAACTTTAACTATGGCTACACCTTC. The encoded protein is CASSLNFNYGYTF.

For the CDR3, the DNA is TGTGCCAGCAGCAAAGATGACGGGGAGACCTACGAGCAGTACTTC. Its translation is CASSKDDGETYEQYF. The gene calls are TRBV21-1 and TRBJ2-7; the D segment call TRBD2 is taken from the table without a DNA check. TRBV21-1 is deemed a pseudogene. This CDR3 has 15 residues.

The rearrangement joins TRBV6-5 to TRBJ1-5, with TRBD1 matching over 7 bases. Germline CDR1 MNHEY, CDR2 SVGAGI. The junction had 6 bases not matched to a gene; V was cut back by 6 bases and J by 4 bases. This CDR3 has 14 residues. The DNA of the CDR3 is TGTGCCAGCAGCGTCAGGGGGACTAATCAGCCCCAGCATTTT. Protein product: CASSVRGTNQPQHF.

The CDR3 loop is CASSPGTSAYETQYF. CDR3 nucleotides: TGTGCCAGTAGTCCAGGGACTAGCGCGTACGAGACCCAGTACTTC. The chain has TRBV19 and TRBJ2-5, with TRBD2 identical over 10 bases. J was trimmed by 5 bases and V by 5 bases; bases with no gene match: 8. From germline, CDR1 is LNHDA and CDR2 SQIVND (reference sequence). This CDR3 is 15 amino acids long.